This T cell receptor (delta chain) was sequenced during a study of gamma-delta T cells after stem cell transplantation. TCRdb fed the RT-PCR reads to CATT. The repertoire holds 12,000 or so delta-chain clones, with 1.3% as singletons. Concerning this clone: The protein recorded in TCRdb matches a much larger clone and deviates from this DNA's translation at residue 3, suggesting a read error; the protein here is obtained by translating the DNA.

This TCR derives from a human donor. It is not recorded whose cells these are; they may come from a transplant donor. Sequenced input: gamma-delta T cells.

CDR3 region: CARDTVGGSFDKLIF. CDR3 nucleotide sequence: TGTGCCCGTGACACCGTCGGGGGTTCCTTCGATAAACTCATCTTT. The gene calls are TRDV2 and TRDJ1; tentatively, D is TRDD2 or TRDD3 (5 bases each). Germline CDR1 GEAIGNYY, CDR2 EKD. This CDR3 comprises 15 residues.